This T cell receptor (beta chain) is drawn from a study of monozygotic twins with inflammatory bowel disease. TCRdb reprocessed the 5' RACE reads and stores each CDR3 protein as one record, lacking DNA. This repertoire includes about 41,000 distinct CDR3 sequences. Germline-derived CDR1 and CDR2 are SNHLY and FYNNEI. This CDR3 is 13 amino acids long. This chain connects TRBV2 to TRBJ2-1. The sequencing input was blood. This sequence originates from a human donor with ulcerative colitis or Crohn's disease, or a healthy co-twin of an affected twin (not recorded which). CDR3 in amino acids: CASISSSYNEQFF.